Shown below are 23 T cell receptor beta chains from a single sample sequenced in a study of T-cell reconstitution after alpha-beta-depleted transplantation in children (dated by TCRdb to the mid-2010s). The method behind the library was PCR. These reads were obtained on an Illumina HiSeq 2500. To normalize quantification of the TCRbeta repertoire, the TCR libraries were built with molecular barcoding that relied on unique molecular identifiers. The public sequencing data were trimmed at Q25 with fastp and processed into clonotypes with MiXCR by TCRdb, which kept only in-frame beta chains. Records with the same CDR3 protein are collapsed into one entry carrying the most frequent genes and DNA. The sample yields about 220,000 distinct CDR3 sequences; around a sixth were counted once. 40% to 50% of the sample comes from the top ten. The treatment or condition label corresponds to: allogeneic hematopoietic cell transplantation with graft depleted of TCRalphabeta T cells and CD19 B cells.

Here the sequenced sample was PBMCs, mostly from graft donor cells, taken 360 days after TCRalphabeta/CD19-depleted stem cell transplant. Every receptor here comes from a male patient under 10 years old who had a stem cell transplant for acute lymphoblastic leukemia, so the T cells may come from the graft donor.

V is TRBV7-2 and J is TRBJ2-2, with D unresolved. V gave up 3 bases and J gave up 4 bases, with 12 bases separating them. This CDR3 spans 15 amino acids. From germline, CDR1 is SGHTA and CDR2 FQGNSA. The CDR3 loop reads CASSFELPPTGELFF. The DNA of the CDR3 is TGTGCCAGCAGCTTTGAACTACCGCCCACCGGGGAGCTGTTTTTT.

The chain combines TRBV12-3 or TRBV12-4 with TRBJ1-5; 7 bases agree with TRBD1. V trimming: 4 bases; J trimming: 6 bases; junction bases outside the gene matches: 12. This CDR3 is 16 amino acids long. The CDR3 sequence: CASSSGAYRGSQPQHF. CDR3 coding DNA: TGTGCCAGCAGTTCTGGGGCCTACAGGGGAAGTCAGCCCCAGCATTTT.

This clonotype was detected many times. V is TRBV7-9 and J is TRBJ2-3, with 8 positions matching TRBD1. Germline loops: CDR1 SEHNR, CDR2 FQNEAQ (reference sequence). This CDR3 spans 16 amino acids. J lost 2 bases, V lost 3 bases, and 7 bases had no gene match. CDR3 region: CASSLTGTGPTDTQYF. In nucleotides, the CDR3 is TGTGCCAGCAGCTTGACCGGGACAGGACCCACAGATACGCAGTATTTT.

V and J are TRBV7-8 and TRBJ1-2; 7 bases are a match to TRBD1. This CDR3 contains 14 residues. V shed 2 bases and J 6 bases; nucleotides not matched to a gene: 6. From germline, CDR1 is SGHVS and CDR2 FQNEAQ. DNA of the CDR3: TGTGCCAGCAGCTTAAACACAGGGGACAATGGCTACACCTTC. It translates to CASSLNTGDNGYTF.

The rearrangement uses TRBV4-1 and TRBJ2-2; 7 bases fit TRBD1. There are 16 residues in the CDR3. The V gene's germline CDR1 is MGHRA and CDR2 YSYEKL. V shed 2 bases, J shed 1 base, and the junction held 4 bases outside the gene matches. CDR3 coding DNA: TGCGCCAGCAGCCAAAAGAGGACAGGGAACACCGGGGAGCTGTTTTTT. It translates to CASSQKRTGNTGELFF.

The chain is built from TRBV4-2 and TRBJ2-1; TRBD2 matches 10 bases. CDR1 is LGHNA and CDR2 is YNFKEQ in the germline V gene. Trimming at V came to 7 bases and at J to 8 bases, leaving 5 bases not matched to a gene. The CDR3 has 13 amino acids. The CDR3 DNA is TGTGCCAGCAAAGCTAGCGGGAGCGATGAGCAGTTCTTC. The encoded protein is CASKASGSDEQFF.

This clonotype was counted only a few times. This chain joins TRBV27 and TRBJ1-5; D call uncertain. The germline gives CDR1 MNHEY, CDR2 SMNVEV (reference sequence). V was trimmed by 5 bases and J by 0 bases, leaving 5 bases between them. This CDR3 contains 13 residues. This CDR3 reads CASSAFSNQPQHF. The CDR3 nucleotides read TGTGCCAGCAGTGCTTTTAGCAATCAGCCCCAGCATTTT.

This chain uses TRBV20-1 with TRBJ2-7; possible D gene TRBD1, 5 bases. This CDR3 comprises 16 residues. The germline gives CDR1 DFQATT, CDR2 SNEGSKA (reference sequence). Trimming shortened V by 4 bases and J by 4 bases, and 23 bases separated the two germline ends. The CDR3 spells CSATMTDHKPKYEQYF. DNA for the CDR3: TGCAGTGCTACTATGACAGATCACAAGCCCAAATACGAGCAGTACTTC.

This clonotype was picked up a small number of times. The rearrangement joins TRBV4-2 to TRBJ2-1; no definite D call. From germline, CDR1 is LGHNA and CDR2 YNFKEQ. The CDR3 covers 16 residues. The V and J ends lost 0 bases and 6 bases respectively, with 15 bases between them. The CDR3 loop reads CASSQESLGPINEQFF. In DNA, the CDR3 is TGTGCCAGCAGCCAAGAAAGCCTTGGCCCGATCAATGAGCAGTTCTTC.

This clonotype appeared once. V is TRBV30 and J is TRBJ1-2, with 7 bases identical to TRBD1. Germline CDR1 reads GTSNPN; CDR2 reads SVGIG (reference sequence). The V gene end was trimmed by 4 bases and the J gene end by 4 bases; junction bases not matched to a gene: 3. The CDR3 spans 12 residues. The CDR3: CAWNQGGYGYTF. The CDR3 DNA is TGTGCCTGGAACCAGGGGGGCTATGGCTACACCTTC. The full variable domain, rest sourced from reference TRBV30 and TRBJ1-2, is SQTIHQWPATLVQPVGSPLSLECTVEGTSNPNLYWYRQAAGRGLQLLFYSVGIGQISSEVPQNLSASRPQDRQFILSSKKLLLSDSGFYLCAWNQGGYGYTFGSGTRLTVV.

The rearrangement uses TRBV3-1 and TRBJ1-1; TRBD1 matches at 9 bases. Per germline, CDR1 LGHDT and CDR2 YNNKEL (reference sequence). V shed 3 bases, J shed 6 bases, and the junction held 5 bases outside the gene matches. The CDR3 loop spans 14 amino acids. CDR3 region: CASSQGGTGPEAFF. CDR3 coding DNA: TGTGCCAGCAGCCAGGGGGGGACAGGGCCTGAAGCTTTCTTT.

This sequence joins TRBV3-1 and TRBJ2-2, with D possibly being TRBD1 or TRBD2 (5 bases each). The V end was cut by 3 bases, the J end by 6 bases, with 20 bases between. The CDR3 is made up of 17 amino acids. Germline V gives CDR1 LGHDT, CDR2 YNNKEL (reference sequence). The CDR3 nucleotides read TGTGCCAGCAGCCATCCGGGGCGCCGGGCCCCTCCCGGGGAGCTGTTTTTT. This encodes CASSHPGRRAPPGELFF.

This clonotype was detected many times. The rearrangement joins TRBV7-6 to TRBJ2-1; 9 bases agree with TRBD2. The trim removed 4 bases at V and 4 bases at J, leaving 11 bases unmatched. Germline CDR1 reads SGHVS; CDR2 reads FNYEAQ. The CDR3 runs 17 residues. The DNA of the CDR3 is TGTGCCAGCAGCTCATACTCCGGGACTAGCACATACAATGAGCAGTTCTTC. Protein sequence: CASSSYSGTSTYNEQFF.

This clonotype was detected a few times. This rearrangement joins TRBV12-3 or TRBV12-4 to TRBJ1-1; no reliable D call. The CDR3 covers 13 residues. V was pared by 3 bases and J by 8 bases, with 13 bases between. The CDR3 coding sequence is TGTGCCAGCAGTTTGGGTCTCAACTCCGAAGCTTTCTTT. As protein: CASSLGLNSEAFF.

This chain uses TRBV6-2 or TRBV6-3 with TRBJ1-5; D is unresolved. The CDR3 spans 14 residues. Trimming cost V 0 bases and J 4 bases, with 7 bases left between them. In germline, CDR1 is MNHEY, CDR2 SVGEGT. The CDR3 spells CASSYSLQNQPQHF. CDR3 sequence (DNA): TGTGCCAGCAGTTACTCCCTACAGAATCAGCCCCAGCATTTT.

There are a few counts of this clonotype. This rearrangement joins TRBV10-2 to TRBJ2-5; no firm D call. This CDR3 comprises 14 residues. Germline values: CDR1 WSHSY, CDR2 SAAADI. The V and J ends lost 5 bases and 1 base respectively, with 11 bases between them. CDR3 protein: CASSRSLPQETQYF. As DNA, the CDR3 is TGCGCCAGCAGTCGATCACTTCCCCAAGAGACCCAGTACTTC.

The rearrangement links TRBV20-1 to TRBJ2-7; no clear D gene. This CDR3 contains 13 residues. CDR1 and CDR2 from the germline V gene are DFQATT and SNEGSKA (reference sequence). Trimming pared 5 bases from V and 0 bases from J, leaving 11 bases between. The CDR3 DNA follows: TGCAGTGCTTATGACTCGTACTCCTACGAGCAGTACTTC. Protein product: CSAYDSYSYEQYF.

This clonotype was seen only a few times. The chain joins TRBV18 to TRBJ2-7; 9 bases line up with TRBD2. The CDR3 covers 14 residues. CDR1 is KGHSH and CDR2 is LQKENI in the germline V gene. Trimming at V came to 3 bases and at J to 7 bases, leaving 7 bases not matched to a gene. The CDR3 sequence is CASSPLREGEEQYF. CDR3 nucleotides: TGTGCCAGCTCACCCCTGCGGGAGGGAGAGGAGCAGTACTTC.

This clonotype was counted a few times. The CDR3 here is CASSVGLWGRNTGELFF. The CDR3 DNA follows: TGTGCCAGCAGCGTAGGTTTGTGGGGGCGGAACACCGGGGAGCTGTTTTTT. The genes are TRBV9 and TRBJ2-2; perhaps TRBD1 as D (6 bases). The germline gives CDR1 SGDLS, CDR2 YYNGEE. V lost 0 bases and J 1 base, leaving 13 bases between the germline ends. This CDR3 is built from 17 residues.

The rearrangement joins TRBV29-1 to TRBJ2-1, with D perhaps TRBD1 (5 bases). CDR1 SQVTM and CDR2 ANQGSEA come from the germline V gene. The CDR3 length is 14 residues. Trimming removed 6 bases from V and 3 bases from J, with 15 bases in between. The CDR3 loop reads CSVLTGVDYNEQFF. The CDR3 nucleotides are TGCAGCGTGCTCACAGGAGTGGACTACAATGAGCAGTTCTTC.

This clonotype was seen repeatedly, ten times or more. V usage is TRBV10-3 and J usage is TRBJ2-3; 8 bases match TRBD2. J lost 5 bases, V lost 6 bases, and 7 bases had no gene match. The CDR3 has 14 amino acids. CDR1 and CDR2 (germline): ENHRY, SYGVKD. The CDR3 reads CAIRISGTRDTQYF. In DNA, the CDR3 is TGTGCCATCAGAATATCCGGGACTAGAGATACGCAGTATTTT.

J is TRBJ2-2 and V is TRBV5-5, with a possible D match to TRBD1 (6 bases). Germline V gene lookup returns CDR1 SGHKS and CDR2 YYEKEE (reference sequence). This CDR3 comprises 16 residues. V was clipped by 1 base and J by 9 bases, with 19 bases between them. CDR3 DNA sequence: TGTGCCAGCAGCTTGTTATCTGGGGGCATAGCCTGGGAGCTGTTTTTT. It translates to CASSLLSGGIAWELFF. The full variable domain, in which reference TRBV5-5 and TRBJ2-2 provide the parts outside the CDR3, is DAGVTQSPTHLIKTRGQQVTLRCSPISGHKSVSWYQQVLGQGPQFIFQYYEKEERGRGNFPDRFSARQFPNYSSELNVNALLLGDSALYLCASSLLSGGIAWELFFGEGSRLTVL.

The V call is TRBV20-1, the J call TRBJ2-7; D might be TRBD1 or TRBD2, each matching 5 bases. Trimming cost V 3 bases and J 2 bases, with 11 bases left between them. Germline V lookup: CDR1 DFQATT, CDR2 SNEGSKA (reference sequence). This CDR3 contains 13 residues. This chain's CDR3 is CSASEGRAYEQYF. DNA for the CDR3: TGCAGTGCTAGCGAGGGACGGGCCTACGAGCAGTACTTC.